This TCR beta chain appears in the sequencing data of a study of T cell responses to AZD1222 COVID-19 vaccine. Study results and caveats: Just a handful of people given AZD1222 tested seropositive at baseline.

With respect to this clone: The antigen is not known.

The length of the CDR3 is 16 residues. CDR1 LGHNA and CDR2 YSLEER come from the germline V gene. V was trimmed by 1 base and J by 2 bases, leaving 14 bases between them. The data were produced by immunoSEQ multiplex PCR, yet TCRdb's version contains in-frame clones alone and is incomplete. In the table there are some 120,000 clones, roughly nine tenths of which are singletons. The clonotype originates from an adult in good health. V gene TRBV4-3 combines with J gene TRBJ1-2; possible D gene TRBD1, 5 bases. This specimen consisted of peripheral blood, obtained on day 0 of AZD1222 vaccination. CDR3 region: CASSQGGGLINYGYTF. CDR3 coding DNA: TGCGCCAGCAGCCAAGGGGGGGGACTTATCAACTATGGCTACACCTTC.